What follows are 20 T cell receptor beta chains derived from one specimen sequenced in a study of CD8 T cells in Susac syndrome. Random-hexamer reverse transcription was applied to roughly 0.5 to 1 ug RNA. MiXCR was run by TCRdb on the immunoSEQ multiplex PCR reads, yielding one entry per CDR3 protein. The sample yields 180,000 or so distinct CDR3 sequences, 85% to 95% seen once. Sequenced: CD4+ T cells from PBMCs. The receptors come from a human donor with Susac syndrome.

The genes are TRBV7-2 and TRBJ1-1; no definite D call. V was cut by 0 bases and J by 0 bases, with 8 bases left in between. There are 15 residues in the CDR3. Germline V gene sequence: CDR1 SGHTA, CDR2 FQGNSA. Written as DNA, the CDR3 is TGTGCCAGCAGCTTAGCGGGCAGCATGAACACTGAAGCTTTCTTT. Its protein is CASSLAGSMNTEAFF. The variable domain in full, with the rest retrieved from reference TRBV7-2 and TRBJ1-1, is GAGVSQSPSNKVTEKGKDVELRCDPISGHTALYWYRQSLGQGLEFLIYFQGNSAPDKSGLPSDRFSAERTGGSVSTLTIQRTQQEDSAVYLCASSLAGSMNTEAFFGQGTRLTVV.

The gene calls are TRBV3-1 and TRBJ2-2; maybe TRBD1 (6 bases). Germline V gene data show CDR1 as LGHDT and CDR2 as YNNKEL (reference sequence). This CDR3 region has 14 residues. V was pared by 4 bases and J by 5 bases, with 11 bases between. Here the CDR3 DNA reads TGTGCCAGCAGCCCCCTAACAGGGACCGGGGAGCTGTTTTTT. Protein product: CASSPLTGTGELFF.

V usage is TRBV7-2 and J usage is TRBJ2-1; D gene uncertain. Trimming cost V 1 base and J 3 bases, with 7 bases left between them. This CDR3 comprises 14 residues. In germline, CDR1 is SGHTA, CDR2 FQGNSA. Here the CDR3 reads CASSLERNYNEQFF. CDR3 nucleotides: TGTGCCAGCAGCTTAGAGCGAAACTACAATGAGCAGTTCTTC.

The V call is TRBV6-5, the J call TRBJ2-7, with 7 nucleotides matching TRBD1. This CDR3 contains 13 residues. After removal of 3 bases from V and 6 bases from J, the junction contained 5 bases not matched to a gene. Germline V CDR1 and CDR2: MNHEY, SVGAGI. CDR3 bases: TGTGCCAGCAGTTATGAGGGGGCGGGCGAGCAGTACTTC. It codes for CASSYEGAGEQYF.

The chain carries TRBV7-9 and TRBJ1-1; TRBD1 might be the D (6 bases). Germline CDR1 SEHNR, CDR2 FQNEAQ (reference sequence). CDR3 length: 15 amino acids. V was clipped by 4 bases and J by 1 base, with 13 bases between them. CDR3 sequence: CASSYRQAENTEAFF. The CDR3 region has the DNA TGTGCCAGCAGCTATAGACAGGCGGAGAACACTGAAGCTTTCTTT.

The genes are TRBV30 and TRBJ1-1, with TRBD1 as a possible D gene (5 bases). CDR1 is GTSNPN, CDR2 SVGIG, per germline (reference sequence). V lost 0 bases and J lost 1, with 12 bases in between. This CDR3 contains 15 residues. CDR3 DNA sequence: TGTGCCTGGAGTGTACAGGCAGGGTCGAACACTGAAGCTTTCTTT. Its protein product is CAWSVQAGSNTEAFF.

The chain joins TRBV20-1 to TRBJ1-2; no clear D gene. Trimming took 3 bases from V and 3 from J, leaving 17 bases between them. Germline values: CDR1 DFQATT, CDR2 SNEGSKA (reference sequence). CDR3 length: 15 residues. CDR3 DNA: TGCAGTGCTAGCAACAAGGGAGGAAAAGACTATGGCTACACCTTC. This encodes CSASNKGGKDYGYTF.

In its sample, this clonotype was seen once. The chain links TRBV7-9 to TRBJ1-1; 7 bases agree with TRBD1. Germline V CDR1 and CDR2: SEHNR, FQNEAQ (reference sequence). This CDR3 contains 14 residues. J lost 7 bases, V lost 5 bases, and 10 bases had no gene match. The CDR3 reads CASSAGQTPSEAFF. The CDR3 DNA is TGTGCCAGCAGCGCGGGACAGACACCGAGTGAAGCTTTCTTT.

This chain links TRBV7-9 with TRBJ1-3; D uncertain. V lost 1 base to trimming and J lost 0 bases, with 10 bases between them. Germline V gene data show CDR1 as SEHNR and CDR2 as FQNEAQ (reference sequence). The CDR3 spans 16 residues. DNA for the CDR3: TGTGCCAGCAGCTTAGAAGCAGGCATCTCTGGAAACACCATATATTTT. Amino acids: CASSLEAGISGNTIYF.

The chain couples TRBV19 to TRBJ2-1; possible D gene TRBD1, 6 bases. Between the trimmed V and J ends, which lost 5 bases and 12 bases, there was a span of 32 bases. CDR3 length: 18 residues. Germline V lookup: CDR1 LNHDA, CDR2 SQIVND (reference sequence). CDR3 bases: TGTGCCAGTAGTCCGACTACAGGGTCCCCCGTCAAATCTACCGGGCAGTTCTTC. Protein sequence: CASSPTTGSPVKSTGQFF. Full variable domain (outside the CDR3, taken from reference TRBV19 and TRBJ2-1): DGGITQSPKYLFRKEGQNVTLSCEQNLNHDAMYWYRQDPGQGLRLIYYSQIVNDFQKGDIAEGYSVSREKKESFPLTVTSAQKNPTAFYLCASSPTTGSPVKSTGQFFGPGTRLTVL.

This clonotype appeared a single time. The genes are TRBV7-2 and TRBJ2-1, with D possibly being TRBD2 (5 bases). V shed 1 base and J shed 3 bases, with 7 bases lying between them. The germline gives CDR1 SGHTA, CDR2 FQGNSA. The CDR3 is made up of 14 amino acids. The CDR3 bases are TGTGCCAGCAGCTTAGAACTAGTCTACAATGAGCAGTTCTTC. Its protein is CASSLELVYNEQFF.

The rearrangement uses TRBV11-2 and TRBJ2-3; 8 positions agree with TRBD1. The junction had 17 bases not matched to a gene; V was cut back by 4 bases and J by 2 bases. Germline CDR1 reads SGHAT; CDR2 reads FQNNGV. CDR3 size: 19 residues. CDR3 sequence (DNA): TGTGCCAGCAGCTCGCGGACAGGGCCCGCCATGTTGTACACAGATACGCAGTATTTT. Residues: CASSSRTGPAMLYTDTQYF.

The chain joins TRBV6-1 to TRBJ1-1, with TRBD1 matching over 8 bases. Germline-derived CDR1 and CDR2 are MNHNS and SASEGT. After removal of 3 bases from V and 4 bases from J, the junction contained 4 bases not matched to a gene. There are 14 residues in the CDR3. Here the CDR3 DNA reads TGTGCCAGCAGTGACAGGGGGCGAGGCACTGAAGCTTTCTTT. It specifies CASSDRGRGTEAFF.

The CDR3 DNA reads as TGCAGTGCTAGACCTAAGGGGGCCGGCACTGAAGCTTTCTTT. This codes for CSARPKGAGTEAFF. This chain connects TRBV20-1 to TRBJ1-1; TRBD1 agrees at 7 bases. V lost 2 bases and J lost 4; bases outside the gene matches: 7. This CDR3 spans 14 amino acids. From germline, CDR1 is DFQATT and CDR2 SNEGSKA (reference sequence).

This chain joins TRBV29-1 and TRBJ1-6, with TRBD1 matching 9 bases. Trimming at V came to 4 bases and at J to 10 bases, leaving 5 bases not matched to a gene. Germline CDR1 and CDR2: SQVTM and ANQGSEA. CDR3 length equals 13 residues. CDR3: CSVGQGEGSPLHF. The CDR3 DNA is TGCAGCGTTGGACAGGGGGAGGGCTCACCCCTCCACTTT.

This clonotype showed up just once. V usage is TRBV2 and J usage is TRBJ1-2; D ambiguous. CDR1 and CDR2 from the germline V gene are SNHLY and FYNNEI. V lost 0 bases, J lost 4 bases, and 9 bases lay in between. The CDR3 runs 14 residues. CDR3 protein: CASSEAEASYGYTF. CDR3 nucleotides: TGTGCCAGCAGTGAAGCAGAGGCCTCCTATGGCTACACCTTC.

The rearrangement links TRBV4-1 to TRBJ2-1; no reliable D call. Per germline, CDR1 MGHRA and CDR2 YSYEKL. The V and J ends lost 0 bases and 3 bases respectively, with 12 bases between them. The CDR3 sequence is 16 residues long. The CDR3, as DNA: TGCGCCAGCAGCCAAGATGGCCAGTCCTACTACAATGAGCAGTTCTTC. Translation gives CASSQDGQSYYNEQFF.

The chain joins TRBV25-1 to TRBJ1-1; a weak D match, TRBD1 (5 bases). Trimming took off 4 bases at V and 8 bases at J, with 17 bases between the two ends. CDR1 MGHDK and CDR2 SYGVNS come from the germline V gene. The CDR3 is 14 amino acids. Written as DNA, the CDR3 is TGTGCCAGCAGTGTCTCCGGGGCTCGGGCAGAAGCTTTCTTT. Protein: CASSVSGARAEAFF.

The V gene is TRBV28, the J gene TRBJ1-2; D is unclear. The V and J ends lost 10 bases and 3 bases respectively, with 6 bases between them. Germline V gene data show CDR1 as MDHEN and CDR2 as SYDVKM. The CDR3 runs to 10 residues. CDR3 in amino acids: CATRYYGYTF. In DNA, the CDR3 is TGTGCCACCCGATACTATGGCTACACCTTC.

The chain is built from TRBV30 and TRBJ1-1; D not certain. The CDR3 loop spans 12 amino acids. Germline V gene sequence: CDR1 GTSNPN, CDR2 SVGIG (reference sequence). Trimming removed 3 bases at V and 9 bases at J, with 14 bases between. Here the CDR3 DNA reads TGTGCCTGGAGGACCGCAGCGGGGAAAGCTTTCTTT. Protein: CAWRTAAGKAFF.